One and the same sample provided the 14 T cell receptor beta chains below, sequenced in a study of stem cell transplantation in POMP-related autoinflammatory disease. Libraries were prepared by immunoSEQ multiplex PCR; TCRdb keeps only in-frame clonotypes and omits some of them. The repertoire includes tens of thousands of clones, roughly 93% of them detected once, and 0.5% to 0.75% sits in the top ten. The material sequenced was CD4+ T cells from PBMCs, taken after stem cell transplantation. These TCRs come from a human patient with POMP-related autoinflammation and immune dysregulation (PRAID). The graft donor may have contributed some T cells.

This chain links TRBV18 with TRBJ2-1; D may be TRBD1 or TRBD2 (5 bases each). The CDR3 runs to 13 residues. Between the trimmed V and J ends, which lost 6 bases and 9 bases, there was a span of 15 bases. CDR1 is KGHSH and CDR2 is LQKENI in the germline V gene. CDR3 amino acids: CASSPAGGGEQFF. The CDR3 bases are TGTGCCAGCTCTCCAGCTGGGGGTGGTGAGCAGTTCTTC.

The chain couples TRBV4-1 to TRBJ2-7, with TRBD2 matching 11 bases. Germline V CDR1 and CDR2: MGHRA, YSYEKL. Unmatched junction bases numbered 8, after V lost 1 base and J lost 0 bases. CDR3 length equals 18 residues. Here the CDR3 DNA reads TGCGCCAGCAGCCAAGTGTTTGGGGGACTAGCGGTCTCCTACGAGCAGTACTTC. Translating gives CASSQVFGGLAVSYEQYF.

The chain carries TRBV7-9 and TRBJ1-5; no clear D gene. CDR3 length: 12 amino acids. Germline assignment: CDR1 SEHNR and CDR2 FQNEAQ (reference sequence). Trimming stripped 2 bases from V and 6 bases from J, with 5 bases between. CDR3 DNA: TGTGCCAGCAGCTTATTGGGTCAGCCCCAGCATTTT. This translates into CASSLLGQPQHF.

The CDR3, as DNA: TGTGCCAGCAGTAGCGGCACGAAAAATTGGCTGTTTTTT. It translates to CASSSGTKNWLFF. The rearrangement joins TRBV12-3 or TRBV12-4 to TRBJ1-4, with D hard to call. V was trimmed by 5 bases and J by 14 bases, leaving 18 bases between them. This CDR3 is built from 13 residues.

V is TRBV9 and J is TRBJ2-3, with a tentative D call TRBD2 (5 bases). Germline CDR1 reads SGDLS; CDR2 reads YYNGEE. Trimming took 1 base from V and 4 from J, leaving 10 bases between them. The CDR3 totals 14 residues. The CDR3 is CASSVKADADTQYF. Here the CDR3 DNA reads TGTGCCAGCAGCGTAAAAGCGGACGCAGATACGCAGTATTTT.

The CDR3 bases are TGTGCCAGCAGCCAAGATAGGGGGCTTCGCGGGGGGCCGGAGACCCAGTACTTC. It yields the protein CASSQDRGLRGGPETQYF. The chain recombines TRBV3-1 (or the pseudogene TRBV3-2) with TRBJ2-5; D is perhaps TRBD2 (8 bases). Trimming removed 0 bases from V and 5 bases from J, with 22 bases in between. Germline V gene data show CDR1 as LGHDT and CDR2 as YNNKEL (reference sequence). CDR3 length equals 18 residues.

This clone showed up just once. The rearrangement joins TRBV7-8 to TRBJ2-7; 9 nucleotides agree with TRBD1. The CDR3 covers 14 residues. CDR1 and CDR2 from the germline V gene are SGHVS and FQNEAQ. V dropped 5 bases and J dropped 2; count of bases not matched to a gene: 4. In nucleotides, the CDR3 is TGTGCCAGCAGCATCCGGACAGGGGCCTACGAGCAGTACTTC. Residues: CASSIRTGAYEQYF.

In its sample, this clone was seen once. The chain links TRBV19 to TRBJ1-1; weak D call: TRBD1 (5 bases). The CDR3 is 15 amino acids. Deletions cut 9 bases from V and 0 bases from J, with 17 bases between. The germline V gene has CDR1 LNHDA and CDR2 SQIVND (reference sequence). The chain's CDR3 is CASSDGTLMNTEAFF. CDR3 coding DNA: TGTGCCAGCTCCGACGGGACGCTTATGAACACTGAAGCTTTCTTT.

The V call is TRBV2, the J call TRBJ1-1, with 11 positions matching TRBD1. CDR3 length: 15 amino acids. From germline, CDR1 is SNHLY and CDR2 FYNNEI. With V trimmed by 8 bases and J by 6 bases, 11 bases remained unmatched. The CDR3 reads CASLEGTGGLSEAFF. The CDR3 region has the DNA TGTGCCAGCCTTGAGGGGACAGGGGGTCTCTCTGAAGCTTTCTTT.

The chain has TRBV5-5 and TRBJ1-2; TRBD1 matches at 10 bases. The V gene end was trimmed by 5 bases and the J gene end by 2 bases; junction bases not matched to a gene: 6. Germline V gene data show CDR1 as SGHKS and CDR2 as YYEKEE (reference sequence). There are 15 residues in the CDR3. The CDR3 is CASSPWDRGNYGYTF. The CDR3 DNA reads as TGTGCCAGCAGTCCGTGGGACAGGGGCAACTATGGCTACACCTTC.

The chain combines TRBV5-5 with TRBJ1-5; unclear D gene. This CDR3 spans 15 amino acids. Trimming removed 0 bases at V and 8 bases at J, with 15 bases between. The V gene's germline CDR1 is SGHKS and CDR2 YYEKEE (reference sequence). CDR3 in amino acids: CASSLGKGLAEPQHF. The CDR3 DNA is TGTGCCAGCAGCTTGGGAAAGGGCCTGGCGGAGCCCCAGCATTTT.

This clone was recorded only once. DNA of the CDR3: TGCGCCAGCAGCCGGTCGGGGCTGAACACCGGGGAGCTGTTTTTT. Protein product: CASSRSGLNTGELFF. V usage is TRBV5-1 and J usage is TRBJ2-2, with D perhaps assigned TRBD1 or TRBD2 (5 bases each). Per germline, CDR1 SGHRS and CDR2 YFSETQ. The CDR3 is made up of 15 amino acids. The V end was cut by 4 bases, the J end by 1 base, with 11 bases between.

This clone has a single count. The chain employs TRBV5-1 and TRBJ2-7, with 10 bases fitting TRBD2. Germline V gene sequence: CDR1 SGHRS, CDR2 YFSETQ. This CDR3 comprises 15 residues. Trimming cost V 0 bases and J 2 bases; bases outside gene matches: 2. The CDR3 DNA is TGCGCCAGCAGCTTGGGGCTAGCGGGGGCCTACGAGCAGTACTTC. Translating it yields CASSLGLAGAYEQYF.

The CDR3 coding sequence is TGCGCCAGCAGTGAGCCCGAATCGAATAACCGGGACAGGAGTCTAGGATGCACCTACAATGAGCAGTTCTTC. This encodes CASSEPESNNRDRSLGCTYNEQFF. This chain connects TRBV10-1 to TRBJ2-1; 8 bases match TRBD1. This CDR3 region has 24 residues. Germline V CDR1 and CDR2: WNHNN, SYGVQD (reference sequence). J was trimmed by 2 bases and V by 2 bases; bases with no gene match: 29.